Listed below are T cell receptor beta chains from one sample, sequenced in a study of T cell repertoires in cytomegalovirus infection. TCRdb reprocessed the reads via MiXCR and lists one record per CDR3 protein. The sample comprises 600,000 to 800,000 distinct CDR3 sequences, around 24% of which are singletons, and around 8% rests with the top ten. The sample comprised CD8+ T cells from PBMCs. These receptors came from a human donor in good health (CMV status not recorded). Some clones in this sample may be carry-over from other donors' samples. The conserved cysteine and the conserved F or W are not part of the CDR3 here.

j_gene: TRBJ1-1
v_gene: TRBV6-1
CDR3aa: ASRRDGHTEAF

j_gene: TRBJ1-6
v_gene: TRBV7-2
CDR3aa: ASSLRSGTNSPLH

j_gene: TRBJ2-1
v_gene: TRBV14
CDR3aa: ASSQDRPSGGYEQF

j_gene: TRBJ2-2
v_gene: TRBV25-1
CDR3aa: ASSGPHSTGELF

j_gene: TRBJ1-3
v_gene: TRBV6-5
CDR3aa: ASSSGTGIY

j_gene: TRBJ1-5
v_gene: TRBV7-3
CDR3aa: ASSTREAQPQH

j_gene: TRBJ2-7
v_gene: TRBV24-1
CDR3aa: ATSARDGPYEQY

j_gene: TRBJ1-1
v_gene: TRBV28
CDR3aa: ASRAGTGFVTEAF

j_gene: TRBJ1-3
v_gene: TRBV7-2
CDR3aa: ASSREPGKGNTIY

j_gene: TRBJ2-1
v_gene: TRBV6-2/TRBV6-3
CDR3aa: ASSYWEGYNEQF

j_gene: TRBJ1-1
v_gene: TRBV29-1
CDR3aa: SVEFQAAEAF

j_gene: TRBJ1-1
v_gene: TRBV5-1
CDR3aa: ASSLSQRGVTEAF

j_gene: TRBJ2-3
v_gene: TRBV7-9
CDR3aa: ASSPSLAGDRTDTQY

j_gene: TRBJ2-2
v_gene: TRBV4-2
CDR3aa: ASSPTGVTGELF

j_gene: TRBJ1-1
v_gene: TRBV6-2/TRBV6-3
CDR3aa: ASRGRATEAF

j_gene: TRBJ2-3
v_gene: TRBV20-1
CDR3aa: SARPPGQGISGTQY

j_gene: TRBJ2-1
v_gene: TRBV29-1
CDR3aa: SVERGLEFYNEQF

j_gene: TRBJ2-3
v_gene: TRBV7-9
CDR3aa: ASSMTGGKGDTQY

j_gene: TRBJ2-1
v_gene: TRBV19
CDR3aa: ASSIFGSSYNEQF

j_gene: TRBJ1-1
v_gene: TRBV9
CDR3aa: ASSPSIPQVAF

j_gene: TRBJ2-2
v_gene: TRBV19
CDR3aa: ASSIKGASGELF

j_gene: TRBJ1-5
v_gene: TRBV20-1
CDR3aa: SASSNPDRVNQPQH

j_gene: TRBJ2-2
v_gene: TRBV2
CDR3aa: ASFTGELF

j_gene: TRBJ1-1
v_gene: TRBV6-2/TRBV6-3
CDR3aa: ASRAVLSLTRDRSDNTEAF

j_gene: TRBJ1-1
v_gene: TRBV7-2
CDR3aa: ASSSYRGTEQAF

j_gene: TRBJ2-2
v_gene: TRBV12-3/TRBV12-4
CDR3aa: ASSLKRIGELF

j_gene: TRBJ2-7
v_gene: TRBV7-2
CDR3aa: ASSHRGSWNEQY

j_gene: TRBJ1-6
v_gene: TRBV14
CDR3aa: ASSQGGLSSYNSPLH

j_gene: TRBJ1-2
v_gene: TRBV7-9
CDR3aa: ASSGWTEVNYGYT

j_gene: TRBJ2-7
v_gene: TRBV7-9
CDR3aa: ASSPRMYEQY

j_gene: TRBJ2-1
v_gene: TRBV7-8
CDR3aa: ASSNPGENEQF

j_gene: TRBJ1-2
v_gene: TRBV12-3/TRBV12-4
CDR3aa: ASSRGGLRGYT

j_gene: TRBJ2-5
v_gene: TRBV28
CDR3aa: ASSLLDERQETRY

j_gene: TRBJ2-2
v_gene: TRBV19
CDR3aa: ASSIEQGSGELF

j_gene: TRBJ2-2
v_gene: TRBV6-5
CDR3aa: ASSIQGAILYSGELF

j_gene: TRBJ2-3
v_gene: TRBV7-8
CDR3aa: ASSHSREDWNDIDTQY

j_gene: TRBJ2-7
v_gene: TRBV7-6
CDR3aa: ASSQTRDRGYEQY

j_gene: TRBJ2-3
v_gene: TRBV7-2
CDR3aa: ASSISSGGSTDTQY

j_gene: TRBJ1-2
v_gene: TRBV7-6
CDR3aa: ASSPVISNYGYT

j_gene: TRBJ1-2
v_gene: TRBV19
CDR3aa: ASTPIRNYGYT

j_gene: TRBJ2-2
v_gene: TRBV28
CDR3aa: ASSKPRLHPGELF

j_gene: TRBJ2-3
v_gene: TRBV7-3
CDR3aa: ASSSGRGSTDTQY

j_gene: TRBJ2-5
v_gene: TRBV7-9
CDR3aa: ASSRRDRQETQY

j_gene: TRBJ2-2
v_gene: TRBV12-3/TRBV12-4
CDR3aa: ANSFPRGAGTGELF

j_gene: TRBJ2-7
v_gene: TRBV7-9
CDR3aa: ASSLVAGALEGEQY

j_gene: TRBJ2-2
v_gene: TRBV6-8
CDR3aa: AIWGGSTGELF

j_gene: TRBJ2-7
v_gene: TRBV6-2/TRBV6-3
CDR3aa: ASSYGDRSYEQY

j_gene: TRBJ1-2
v_gene: TRBV6-2/TRBV6-3
CDR3aa: ASRTSYGYT

j_gene: TRBJ1-1
v_gene: TRBV7-9
CDR3aa: ASSFDTQRGEAF